These 13 T cell receptor beta chains were sequenced from one sample in a study of T cell clones after liver transplantation. The assay was immunoSEQ multiplex PCR, and TCRdb's table has in-frame clones only and misses some. There are about 33,000 clones in the sample; around 96% occur only once, and 25% to 30% lies in the top ten. Sequenced material: CD8+ T cells from blood, taken 12 months after liver transplant. The receptors shown here come from a human patient who received a liver transplant. Certain T cells may be donor cells from the graft.

The V and J genes are TRBV19 and TRBJ2-1; 10 nucleotides agree with TRBD2. After removal of 8 bases from V and 1 base from J, the junction contained 5 bases not matched to a gene. The CDR3 length is 15 residues. Germline CDR1 is LNHDA and CDR2 is SQIVND (reference sequence). The CDR3 DNA is TGTGCCAGTGCTTCTAGCGGGAGATCCTACAATGAGCAGTTCTTC. Its protein product is CASASSGRSYNEQFF.

Only one count was recorded for this clone. The genes are TRBV11-1 and TRBJ2-5, with 9 bases identical to TRBD1. CDR3 length: 13 residues. The ends lost 5 bases at V and 4 bases at J; junction bases unmatched: 2. Germline loops: CDR1 SGHAT, CDR2 FQDESV (reference sequence). CDR3 in amino acids: CASSHRGRETQYF. CDR3 coding DNA: TGTGCCAGCAGCCACAGGGGGCGAGAGACCCAGTACTTC. Using reference TRBV11-1 and TRBJ2-5 for the parts outside the CDR3, the full variable domain is EAEVAQSPRYKITEKSQAVAFWCDPISGHATLYWYRQILGQGPELLVQFQDESVVDDSQLPKDRFSAERLKGVDSTLKIQPAELGDSAMYLCASSHRGRETQYFGPGTRLLVL.

On this clone: Given the absence of the conserved phenylalanine or tryptophan at the CDR3 end, a read error is likely. This chain connects TRBV27 to TRBJ2-7; D is ambiguous. Per germline, CDR1 MNHEY and CDR2 SMNVEV (reference sequence). The CDR3 extends over 13 amino acids. V dropped 2 bases and J dropped 3 bases, with 8 bases sitting between them. The CDR3 reads CASSLSIYYEQYL. The CDR3 DNA is TGTGCCAGCAGTTTAAGTATCTACTACGAGCAGTACCTC.

The chain employs TRBV4-2 and TRBJ1-5; D is possibly TRBD1 (6 bases). The CDR3 sequence is 15 residues long. Germline CDR1 LGHNA, CDR2 YNFKEQ. The V and J ends lost 8 bases and 1 base respectively, with 15 bases between them. DNA for the CDR3: TGTGCCAGCGGGGAACAGGGTGGAAGCAATCAGCCCCAGCATTTT. It specifies CASGEQGGSNQPQHF.

J is TRBJ2-1 and V is TRBV7-8; D is perhaps TRBD1 (7 bases). Deletions cut 5 bases from V and 0 bases from J, with 11 bases between. The germline V gene encodes CDR1 SGHVS and CDR2 FQNEAQ. The CDR3 is made up of 15 amino acids. The CDR3: CASSAGQYSYNEQFF. Written as DNA, the CDR3 is TGTGCCAGCAGCGCGGGACAGTACTCCTACAATGAGCAGTTCTTC. The variable domain in full, with the rest retrieved from reference TRBV7-8 and TRBJ2-1, is GAGVSQSPRYKVAKRGQDVALRCDPISGHVSLFWYQQALGQGPEFLTYFQNEAQLDKSGLPSDRFFAERPEGSVSTLKIQRTQQEDSAVYLCASSAGQYSYNEQFFGPGTRLTVL.

J is TRBJ2-5 and V is TRBV9, with TRBD2 as a possible D gene (6 bases). Trimming pared 3 bases from V and 0 bases from J, leaving 15 bases between. The CDR3 is 16 amino acids. Germline values: CDR1 SGDLS, CDR2 YYNGEE. The CDR3: CASSAEGSGYQETQYF. In nucleotides, the CDR3 is TGTGCCAGCAGCGCGGAGGGCAGCGGGTACCAAGAGACCCAGTACTTC.

This chain connects TRBV27 to TRBJ2-7, with 9 bases matching TRBD1. The CDR3 runs 15 residues. Losses at the gene ends were 5 bases for V and 6 bases for J; bases not matched to a gene: 11. The germline V gene has CDR1 MNHEY and CDR2 SMNVEV (reference sequence). The chain's CDR3 is CASSRTRGTGLEQYF. The DNA of the CDR3 is TGTGCCAGCAGTCGAACCCGGGGGACAGGGCTCGAGCAGTACTTC.

The genes are TRBV28 and TRBJ2-2; TRBD2 agrees at 13 bases. J was trimmed by 5 bases and V by 5 bases; bases with no gene match: 11. In germline, CDR1 is MDHEN, CDR2 SYDVKM. The length of the CDR3 is 18 residues. CDR3 DNA: TGTGCCAGCAGTCCCCCCGGCTTGGGACTAGCGGGGACCGGGGAGCTGTTTTTT. It codes for CASSPPGLGLAGTGELFF.

In nucleotides, the CDR3 is TGTGCCACCAGCAACCTAGCGGGAGGGTACAATGAGCAGTTCTTC. This codes for CATSNLAGGYNEQFF. The chain is built from TRBV15 and TRBJ2-1, with 12 bases aligning to TRBD2. The V gene end was trimmed by 4 bases and the J gene end by 4 bases; junction bases not matched to a gene: 2. The CDR3 sequence is 15 residues long. Germline CDR1 reads LNHNV; CDR2 reads YYDKDF (reference sequence).

J is TRBJ2-7 and V is TRBV5-1; D is ambiguous. Germline V gene lookup returns CDR1 SGHRS and CDR2 YFSETQ. The CDR3 is 18 residues long. V lost 4 bases and J 2 bases, leaving 25 bases between the germline ends. The CDR3 sequence: CASSPTPLAHSGAYEQYF. CDR3 nucleotides: TGCGCCAGCAGCCCCACCCCCCTGGCTCACTCTGGGGCCTACGAGCAGTACTTC.

This chain joins TRBV25-1 and TRBJ1-4, with 7 bases lining up with TRBD1. The CDR3 is 18 amino acids. V lost 4 bases and J lost 0; bases outside the gene matches: 11. CDR1 and CDR2 (germline): MGHDK, SYGVNS. The CDR3 coding sequence is TGTGCCAGCAGTGGCCTCAGGGGGACCTATGCAACTAATGAAAAACTGTTTTTT. Its translation is CASSGLRGTYATNEKLFF.

The chain carries TRBV5-8 and TRBJ2-2; D might be TRBD2 (6 bases). Trimming stripped 0 bases from V and 6 bases from J, with 9 bases between. The CDR3 is 14 amino acids. The germline V gene encodes CDR1 SGHTS and CDR2 YDEGEE. CDR3 loop: CASSLAGEAGELFF. The CDR3 region has the DNA TGTGCCAGCAGCTTGGCGGGGGAGGCCGGGGAGCTGTTTTTT.

The chain couples TRBV4-1 to TRBJ2-7; D tentatively reads TRBD1 or TRBD2 (5 bases each). The V gene lost 0 bases and the J gene lost 7 bases, with 16 bases spanning the gap. Germline CDR1 and CDR2: MGHRA and YSYEKL. The CDR3 covers 15 residues. DNA for the CDR3: TGCGCCAGCAGCCAAGATTTTGGCGAGGGGATTGAGCAGTACTTC. This encodes CASSQDFGEGIEQYF.